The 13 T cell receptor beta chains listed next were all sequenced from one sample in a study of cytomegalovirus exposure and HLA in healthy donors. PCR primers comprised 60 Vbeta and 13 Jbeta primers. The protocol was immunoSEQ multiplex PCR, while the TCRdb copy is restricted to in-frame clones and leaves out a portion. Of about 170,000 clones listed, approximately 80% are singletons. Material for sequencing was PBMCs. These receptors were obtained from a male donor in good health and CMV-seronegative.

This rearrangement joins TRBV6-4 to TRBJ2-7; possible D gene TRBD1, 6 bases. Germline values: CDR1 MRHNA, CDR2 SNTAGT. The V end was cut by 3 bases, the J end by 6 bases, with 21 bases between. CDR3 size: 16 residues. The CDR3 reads CASSDSTATGPGEQYF. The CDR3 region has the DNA TGTGCCAGCAGTGATAGCACCGCGACAGGCCCCGGCGAGCAGTACTTC.

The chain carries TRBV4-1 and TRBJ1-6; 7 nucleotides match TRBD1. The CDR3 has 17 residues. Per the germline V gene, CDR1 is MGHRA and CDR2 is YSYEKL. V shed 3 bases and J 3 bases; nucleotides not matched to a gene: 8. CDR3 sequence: CASSQGVQGNYNSPLHF. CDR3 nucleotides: TGCGCCAGCAGCCAGGGTGTACAGGGGAACTATAATTCACCCCTCCACTTT.

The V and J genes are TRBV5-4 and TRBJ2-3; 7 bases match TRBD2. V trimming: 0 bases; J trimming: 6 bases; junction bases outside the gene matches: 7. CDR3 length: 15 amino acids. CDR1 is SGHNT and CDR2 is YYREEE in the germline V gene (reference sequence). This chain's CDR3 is CASSLESSTSDTQYF. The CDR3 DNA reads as TGTGCCAGCAGCTTGGAAAGCTCGACTAGCGATACGCAGTATTTT.

The chain's CDR3 is CASSEAADTQYF. In DNA form, the CDR3 reads TGTGCCAGCAGTGAAGCAGCAGATACGCAGTATTTT. V gene TRBV25-1 combines with J gene TRBJ2-3; D remains unclear. Germline CDR1 MGHDK, CDR2 SYGVNS. The CDR3 has 12 amino acids. V was clipped by 2 bases and J by 4 bases, with 4 bases between them.

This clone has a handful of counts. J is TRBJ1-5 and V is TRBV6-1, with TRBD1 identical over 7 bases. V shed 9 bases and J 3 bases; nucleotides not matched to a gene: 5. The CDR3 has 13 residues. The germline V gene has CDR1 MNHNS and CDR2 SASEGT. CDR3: CASTGASNQPQHF. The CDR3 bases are TGTGCCAGTACAGGGGCCTCCAATCAGCCCCAGCATTTT.

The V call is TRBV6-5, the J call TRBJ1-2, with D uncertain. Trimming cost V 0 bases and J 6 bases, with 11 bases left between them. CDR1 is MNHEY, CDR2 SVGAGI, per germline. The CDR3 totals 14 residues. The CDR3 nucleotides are TGTGCCAGCAGTTACTCGACCAGTGAGGATGGCTACACCTTC. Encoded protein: CASSYSTSEDGYTF.

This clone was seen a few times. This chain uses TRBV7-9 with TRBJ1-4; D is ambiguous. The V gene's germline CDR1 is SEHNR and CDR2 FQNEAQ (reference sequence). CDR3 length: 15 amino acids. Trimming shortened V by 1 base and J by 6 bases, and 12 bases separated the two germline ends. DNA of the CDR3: TGTGCCAGCAGCTTAGGGGAGTTTGTGGATGAAAAACTGTTTTTT. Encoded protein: CASSLGEFVDEKLFF.

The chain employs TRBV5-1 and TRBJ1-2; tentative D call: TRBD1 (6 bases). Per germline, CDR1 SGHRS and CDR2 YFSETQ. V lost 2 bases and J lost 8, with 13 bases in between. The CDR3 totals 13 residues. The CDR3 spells CASSLGGGWGYTF. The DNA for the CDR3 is TGCGCCAGCAGCTTAGGGGGGGGCTGGGGCTACACCTTC.

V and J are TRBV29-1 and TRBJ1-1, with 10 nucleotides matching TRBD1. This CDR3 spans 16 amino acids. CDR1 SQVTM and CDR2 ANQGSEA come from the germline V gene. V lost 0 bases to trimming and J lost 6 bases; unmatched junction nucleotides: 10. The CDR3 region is CSVEDISGTGDAEAFF. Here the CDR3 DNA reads TGCAGCGTTGAAGATATTAGCGGGACAGGGGACGCTGAAGCTTTCTTT.

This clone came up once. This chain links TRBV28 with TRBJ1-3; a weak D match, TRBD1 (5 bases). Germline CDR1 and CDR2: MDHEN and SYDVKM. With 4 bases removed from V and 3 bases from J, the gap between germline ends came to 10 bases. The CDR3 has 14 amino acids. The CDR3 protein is CASSSRGFGNTIYF. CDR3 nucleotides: TGTGCCAGCAGTTCTCGGGGGTTTGGAAACACCATATATTTT.

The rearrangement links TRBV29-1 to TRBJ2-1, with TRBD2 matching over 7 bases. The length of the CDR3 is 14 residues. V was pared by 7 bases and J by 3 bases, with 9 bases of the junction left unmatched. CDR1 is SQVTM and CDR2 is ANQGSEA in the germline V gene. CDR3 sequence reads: CSGSRGVGYNEQFF. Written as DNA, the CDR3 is TGCAGCGGAAGTCGGGGGGTAGGCTACAATGAGCAGTTCTTC.

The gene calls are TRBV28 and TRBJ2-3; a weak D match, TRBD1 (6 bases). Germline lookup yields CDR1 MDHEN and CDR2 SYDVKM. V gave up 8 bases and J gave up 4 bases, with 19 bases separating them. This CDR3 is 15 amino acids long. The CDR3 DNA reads TGTGCCAGCCAGTTTGGGGGCCTAACCTCAGATACGCAGTATTTT. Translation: CASQFGGLTSDTQYF.

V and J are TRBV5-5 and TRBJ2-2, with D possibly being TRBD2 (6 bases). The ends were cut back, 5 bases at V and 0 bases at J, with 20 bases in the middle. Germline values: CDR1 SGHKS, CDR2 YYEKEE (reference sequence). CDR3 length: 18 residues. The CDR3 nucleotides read TGTGCCAGCAGTCATCGTAGCGCTAGCGACTCGAACACCGGGGAGCTGTTTTTT. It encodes CASSHRSASDSNTGELFF.